This T cell receptor (beta chain) was found in a study of cytomegalovirus exposure and HLA in healthy donors. The trim removed 6 bases at V and 2 bases at J, leaving 6 bases unmatched. The germline CDR1 and CDR2 sequences are SQVTM and ANQGSEA. This CDR3 region has 13 residues. 60 Vbeta and 13 Jbeta primers were used in PCR. Measured with immunoSEQ multiplex PCR; TCRdb has only the in-frame clones, and not every one. Among over 150,000 clones listed, about 80% were seen once. The TCR originated in a man in his thirties or forties in good health and CMV-seronegative. The chain joins TRBV29-1 to TRBJ2-7; the match to TRBD1 covers 8 bases. The sequenced sample was PBMCs. CDR3 coding DNA: TGCAGCGTCATCCGGACAGGGACCTACGAGCAGTACTTC. It codes for CSVIRTGTYEQYF.